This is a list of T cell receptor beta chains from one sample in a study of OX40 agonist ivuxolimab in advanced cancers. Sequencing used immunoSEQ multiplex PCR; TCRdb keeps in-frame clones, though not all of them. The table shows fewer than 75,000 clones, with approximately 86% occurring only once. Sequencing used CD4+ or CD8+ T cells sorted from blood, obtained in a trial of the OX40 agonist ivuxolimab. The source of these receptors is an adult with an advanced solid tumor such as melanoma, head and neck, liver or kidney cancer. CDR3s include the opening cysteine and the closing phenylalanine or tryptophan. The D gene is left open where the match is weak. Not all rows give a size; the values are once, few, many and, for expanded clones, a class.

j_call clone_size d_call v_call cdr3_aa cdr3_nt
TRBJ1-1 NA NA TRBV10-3 CATRQGDTEAFF TGTGCCACCCGACAAGGTGACACTGAAGCTTTCTTT
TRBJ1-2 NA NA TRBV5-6 CASSLEAGTYGYTF TGTGCCAGCAGCTTGGAAGCTGGGACCTATGGCTACACCTTC
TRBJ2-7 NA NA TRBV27 CASSFHRVPTYEQYF TGTGCCAGCAGTTTTCACAGGGTCCCTACCTACGAGCAGTACTTC
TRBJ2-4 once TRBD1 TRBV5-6 CASSPQGAAKNIQYF TGTGCCAGCAGCCCACAGGGGGCGGCCAAAAACATTCAGTACTTC
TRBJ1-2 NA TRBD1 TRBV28 CASRQGAAVYGYTF TGTGCCAGTCGACAGGGGGCTGCCGTATATGGCTACACCTTC
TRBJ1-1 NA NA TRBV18 CASSPGPNTEAFF TGTGCCAGCTCACCGGGGCCTAACACTGAAGCTTTCTTT
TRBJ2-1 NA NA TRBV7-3 CASSPGPARGEQFF TGTGCCAGCAGCCCCGGACCGGCCCGGGGTGAGCAGTTCTTC
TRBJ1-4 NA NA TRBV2 CATPAGGSTNEKLFF TGTGCCACCCCGGCTGGGGGCTCAACGAATGAAAAACTGTTTTTT
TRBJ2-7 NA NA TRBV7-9 CASSYSLYEQYF TGTGCCAGCAGCTACAGTCTCTACGAGCAGTACTTC
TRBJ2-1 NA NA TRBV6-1 CASSEAPWRLTPHNEQFF TGTGCCAGCAGTGAAGCGCCATGGCGCCTCACCCCCCACAATGAGCAGTTCTTC
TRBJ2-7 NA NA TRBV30 CAWSVSQGGYEQYF TGTGCCTGGAGTGTATCGCAGGGAGGTTACGAGCAGTACTTC
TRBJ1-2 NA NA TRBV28 CASSLGSAAGAVGGYTF TGTGCCAGCAGTTTAGGGAGTGCGGCGGGGGCGGTTGGAGGCTACACCTTC
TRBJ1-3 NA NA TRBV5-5 CASSFALGNTIYF TGTGCCAGCAGCTTCGCGTTGGGAAACACCATATATTTT
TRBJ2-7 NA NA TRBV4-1 CASSYNWTPEYEQYF TGCGCCAGCAGCTACAACTGGACCCCTGAGTACGAGCAGTACTTC
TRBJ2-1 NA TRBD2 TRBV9 CASSGTSGTYNEQFF TGTGCCAGCTCAGGAACTAGCGGGACCTACAATGAGCAGTTCTTC
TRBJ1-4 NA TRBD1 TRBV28 CASSSGQGDEKLFF TGTGCCAGCAGTTCGGGACAGGGGGATGAAAAACTGTTTTTT
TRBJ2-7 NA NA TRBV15 CATSREGRPFYEQYF TGTGCCACCAGCAGAGAGGGCAGACCTTTCTACGAGCAGTACTTC
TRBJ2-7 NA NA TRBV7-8 CASSLGGGLGSYEQYF TGTGCCAGCAGCTTAGGTGGGGGGCTCGGAAGCTACGAGCAGTACTTC
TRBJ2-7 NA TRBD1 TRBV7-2 CASSIGTGAVYEQYF TGTGCCAGCAGCATTGGGACAGGGGCGGTCTACGAGCAGTACTTC
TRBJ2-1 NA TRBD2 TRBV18 CASSPSRTSDGNEQFF TGTGCCAGCTCACCCTCTAGGACTAGCGATGGGAATGAGCAGTTCTTC
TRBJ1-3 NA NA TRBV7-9 CASSLVGSGNTIYF TGTGCCAGCAGCTTAGTAGGGTCTGGAAACACCATATATTTT
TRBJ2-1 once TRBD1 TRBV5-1 CASSIQGYYNEQFF TGCGCCAGCAGCATACAGGGGTACTACAATGAGCAGTTCTTC
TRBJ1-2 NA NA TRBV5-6 CASSLAVSAYGYTF TGTGCCAGCAGCTTGGCGGTGTCGGCATATGGCTACACCTTC
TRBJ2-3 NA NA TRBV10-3 CAGGGSGADTQYF TGTGCTGGGGGCGGGAGCGGGGCAGATACGCAGTATTTT